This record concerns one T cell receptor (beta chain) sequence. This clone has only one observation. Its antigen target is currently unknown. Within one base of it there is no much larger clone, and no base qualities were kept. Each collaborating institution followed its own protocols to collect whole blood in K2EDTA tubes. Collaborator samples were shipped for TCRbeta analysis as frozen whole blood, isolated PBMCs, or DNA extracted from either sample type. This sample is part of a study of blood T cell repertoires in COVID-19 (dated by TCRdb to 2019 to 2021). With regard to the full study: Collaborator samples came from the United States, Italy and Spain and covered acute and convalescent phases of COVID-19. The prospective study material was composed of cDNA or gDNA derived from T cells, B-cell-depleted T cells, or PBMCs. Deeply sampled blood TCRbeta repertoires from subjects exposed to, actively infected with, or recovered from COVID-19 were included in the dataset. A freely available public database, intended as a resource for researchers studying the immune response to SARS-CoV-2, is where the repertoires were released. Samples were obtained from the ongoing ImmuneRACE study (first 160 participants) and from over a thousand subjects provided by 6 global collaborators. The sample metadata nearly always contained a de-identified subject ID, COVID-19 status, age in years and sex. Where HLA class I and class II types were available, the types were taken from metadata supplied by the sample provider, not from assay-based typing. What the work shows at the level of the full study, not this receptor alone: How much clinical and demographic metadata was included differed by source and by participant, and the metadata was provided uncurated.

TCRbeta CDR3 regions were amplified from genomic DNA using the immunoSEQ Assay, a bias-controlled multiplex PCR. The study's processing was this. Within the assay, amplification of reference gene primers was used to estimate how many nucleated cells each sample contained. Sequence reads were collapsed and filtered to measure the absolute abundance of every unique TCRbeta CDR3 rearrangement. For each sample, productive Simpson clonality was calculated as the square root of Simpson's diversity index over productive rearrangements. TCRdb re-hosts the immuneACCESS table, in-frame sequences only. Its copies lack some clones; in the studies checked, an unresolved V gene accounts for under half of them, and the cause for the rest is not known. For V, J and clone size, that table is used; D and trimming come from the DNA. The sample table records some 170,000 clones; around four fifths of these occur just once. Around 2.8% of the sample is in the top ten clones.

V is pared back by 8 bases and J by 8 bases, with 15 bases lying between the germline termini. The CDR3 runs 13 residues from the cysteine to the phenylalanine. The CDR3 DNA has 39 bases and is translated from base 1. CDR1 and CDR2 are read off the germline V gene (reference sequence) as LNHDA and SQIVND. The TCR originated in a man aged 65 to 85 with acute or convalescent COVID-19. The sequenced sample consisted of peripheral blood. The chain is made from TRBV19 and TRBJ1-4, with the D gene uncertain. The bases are TGTGCCAGTGGTGACCGGGTCTGGGAAAAACTGTTTTTT. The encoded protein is CASGDRVWEKLFF.